This T cell receptor (beta chain) was captured by sequencing in a study of blood T cell repertoires in COVID-19. Study processing details: Reference gene primer amplification gave nucleated cell count estimates. Here immunoSEQ multiplex PCR was the method, and the copy in TCRdb shows in-frame clones only, minus some. The V and J calls and clone size come from that table; D and trimming were worked out from the DNA. The sample has 60,000 to 75,000 clones; 70% to 90% are singletons. The CDR3 has 17 amino acids. V dropped 3 bases and J dropped 2; count of bases not matched to a gene: 13. The V gene's germline CDR1 is DFQATT and CDR2 SNEGSKA (reference sequence).

Material for sequencing was peripheral blood. The TCR comes from a woman older than 75 with active COVID-19. The chain has TRBV20-1 and TRBJ2-5; 9 bases are a match to TRBD2. CDR3 amino acids: CSASLPGASGVQETQYF. The CDR3 DNA sequence: TGCAGTGCTAGTCTTCCGGGGGCTAGCGGGGTACAAGAGACCCAGTACTTC.